This entry is about one T cell receptor (beta chain). Its antigen is not known. The data originate from a study of cytomegalovirus exposure and HLA in healthy donors. Study outcomes and limitations: TCR clusters originating in the first cohort tended to co-occur in the roughly 120 validation repertoires, according to a later analysis.

J was trimmed by 6 bases and V by 7 bases; bases with no gene match: 11. This CDR3 region has 15 residues. Germline V gene lookup returns CDR1 MDHEN and CDR2 SYDVKM. This table comes from immunoSEQ multiplex PCR, and its TCRdb copy is limited to in-frame clones, with some not included. This sample has 55,000 to 65,000 clones, with more than 80% found just once. The TCR was taken from a man aged 18-30 years in good health and CMV-seronegative. Sequences were obtained from PBMCs. The chain employs TRBV28 and TRBJ1-2; 10 bases agree with TRBD1. DNA of the CDR3: TGTGCCAGCAATGCCGGGACAGGGGACCGTGATGGCTACACCTTC. Its protein product is CASNAGTGDRDGYTF.